These 29 T cell receptor beta chains originate from one sample sequenced in a study of identical twins. TCRdb re-called the 5' RACE reads with MiXCR, one entry per CDR3 protein. The sample has about 520,000 distinct CDR3 sequences, 20% to 25% seen once. These data were likewise used in another study, on T cells expressing NK-cell markers.

The sequencing sample was made of CD4+ T cells sorted from blood. Receptors were obtained from a woman between 18 and 29 years old in good health.

CDR3 nucleotide sequence: TGTGCCAGCAGCGTAGAAAAGGGGACATCAGATACGCAGTATTTT. Amino acids: CASSVEKGTSDTQYF. This chain links TRBV9 with TRBJ2-3; D is perhaps TRBD1 (6 bases). Trimming cost V 0 bases and J 4 bases, with 12 bases left between them. The CDR3 has 15 residues. Germline loops: CDR1 SGDLS, CDR2 YYNGEE. Supplemented by reference TRBV9 and TRBJ2-3, the full variable domain reads DSGVTQTPKHLITATGQRVTLRCSPRSGDLSVYWYQQSLDQGLQFLIQYYNGEERAKGNILERFSAQQFPDLHSELNLSSLELGDSALYFCASSVEKGTSDTQYFGPGTRLTVL.

This clonotype has just a few counts. CDR3 region: CAISESRVTDTQYF. CDR3 DNA sequence: TGTGCCATCAGTGAGTCCCGTGTCACAGATACGCAGTATTTT. V gene TRBV10-3 combines with J gene TRBJ2-3; no clear D gene. CDR3 length equals 14 residues. Germline V gives CDR1 ENHRY, CDR2 SYGVKD. Deletions cut 0 bases from V and 2 bases from J, with 6 bases between.

The V and J genes are TRBV10-2 and TRBJ1-4; no definite D call. V lost 3 bases and J 4 bases, leaving 9 bases between the germline ends. This CDR3 region has 14 residues. Germline V gene sequence: CDR1 WSHSY, CDR2 SAAADI. DNA for the CDR3: TGCGCCAGCAGTGAAGAAAGGTTTAATGAAAAACTGTTTTTT. The encoded protein is CASSEERFNEKLFF.

This clonotype was seen a handful of times. The rearrangement uses TRBV20-1 and TRBJ2-7; a possible D gene is TRBD2 (6 bases). The germline gives CDR1 DFQATT, CDR2 SNEGSKA (reference sequence). V dropped 2 bases and J dropped 2 bases, with 10 bases sitting between them. The CDR3 is 13 residues long. Written as DNA, the CDR3 is TGCAGTGCTAGACTAGCGTACGCCTACGAGCAGTACTTC. Protein: CSARLAYAYEQYF.

In this sample, this clonotype turned up a few times. The chain couples TRBV11-3 to TRBJ1-1; D unclear. This CDR3 has 13 residues. CDR1 SGHNT and CDR2 YENEEA come from the germline V gene. Deletions cut 5 bases from V and 3 bases from J, with 10 bases between. The CDR3 here is CASSPVGDTEAFF. CDR3 DNA sequence: TGTGCCAGCAGCCCCGTGGGCGACACTGAAGCTTTCTTT.

Only a few counts were recorded for this clonotype. The CDR3 loop reads CASSLRQGRNNEQFF. DNA for the CDR3: TGTGCCAGCAGCTTAAGACAGGGGCGGAACAATGAGCAGTTCTTC. The chain carries TRBV7-2 and TRBJ2-1; the match to TRBD1 covers 8 bases. The CDR3 covers 15 residues. V gave up 2 bases and J gave up 5 bases; unmatched junction bases: 5. Per germline, CDR1 SGHTA and CDR2 FQGNSA.

This clonotype has a single count. The chain uses TRBV2 and TRBJ1-5; 8 bases line up with TRBD1. Germline lookup yields CDR1 SNHLY and CDR2 FYNNEI. The CDR3 has 14 amino acids. Trimming took 8 bases from V and 3 from J; bases not matched to a gene: 6. CDR3 DNA sequence: TGTGCCAGCTCTGGACAGGGTAACAATCAGCCCCAGCATTTT. This encodes CASSGQGNNQPQHF.

The CDR3 spells CASSFGQGRTEAFF. The DNA of the CDR3 is TGTGCCAGCAGTTTTGGGCAGGGAAGAACTGAAGCTTTCTTT. V is TRBV12-3 or TRBV12-4 and J is TRBJ1-1; D might be TRBD1 (5 bases). The CDR3 totals 14 residues. Trimming stripped 3 bases from V and 5 bases from J, with 13 bases between.

This clonotype was counted a few times. The chain has TRBV20-1 and TRBJ2-1; tentatively, D is TRBD1 (8 bases). Looked up from germline, CDR1 is DFQATT and CDR2 is SNEGSKA (reference sequence). Trimming removed 4 bases from V and 10 bases from J, with 17 bases in between. The CDR3 loop spans 13 amino acids. In DNA form, the CDR3 reads TGCAGTGCTACCCGACTAGCAGGGGGCGAGCAGTTCTTC. Protein: CSATRLAGGEQFF.

This clonotype was seen a few times. The V gene is TRBV12-3 or TRBV12-4, the J gene TRBJ2-3, with D perhaps TRBD1 or TRBD2 (5 bases each). V shed 6 bases and J shed 9 bases, with 13 bases lying between them. The CDR3 length is 12 residues. This CDR3 reads CASSPPRGTQYF. The CDR3 region has the DNA TGTGCCAGCAGCCCCCCCCGGGGCACGCAGTATTTT.

This clonotype was counted between two and nine times. The chain couples TRBV20-1 to TRBJ1-2; D remains unclear. CDR3 length: 12 amino acids. V lost 7 bases and J 8 bases, leaving 17 bases between the germline ends. In germline, CDR1 is DFQATT, CDR2 SNEGSKA (reference sequence). CDR3 residues: CSGQTDAEGYTF. CDR3 in DNA: TGCAGTGGCCAGACGGATGCGGAAGGCTACACCTTC.

The rearrangement joins TRBV12-3 or TRBV12-4 to TRBJ2-7, with D perhaps TRBD2 (5 bases). The CDR3 runs to 15 residues. The V end was cut by 4 bases, the J end by 6 bases, with 19 bases between. The CDR3 loop reads CASSSSSVPRGEQYF. CDR3 DNA: TGTGCCAGCAGTTCATCTTCCGTGCCCCGGGGCGAGCAGTACTTC.

This clonotype came up a few times. The chain's CDR3 is CASSYSGRSNYGYTF. The CDR3 nucleotides read TGTGCCAGCAGTTACTCAGGCAGATCGAACTATGGCTACACCTTC. The rearrangement links TRBV6-5 to TRBJ1-2; D remains ambiguous. Germline V gene data show CDR1 as MNHEY and CDR2 as SVGAGI. Trimming pared 0 bases from V and 2 bases from J, leaving 10 bases between. This CDR3 contains 15 residues.

The chain recombines TRBV5-1 with TRBJ2-3, with unresolved D. The CDR3 covers 14 residues. The ends were cut back, 0 bases at V and 2 bases at J, with 7 bases in the middle. The germline gives CDR1 SGHRS, CDR2 YFSETQ. CDR3 sequence: CASSLGPITDTQYF. CDR3 DNA sequence: TGCGCCAGCAGCTTGGGCCCGATCACAGATACGCAGTATTTT.

The chain employs TRBV11-2 and TRBJ2-5, with D maybe TRBD1 (6 bases). The CDR3 is 14 residues long. The V gene lost 4 bases and the J gene lost 4 bases, with 13 bases spanning the gap. Germline CDR1 reads SGHAT; CDR2 reads FQNNGV. CDR3 bases: TGTGCCAGCAGCTCGATCAGGGGTCGAGAGACCCAGTACTTC. It is translated as CASSSIRGRETQYF.

The J gene is TRBJ2-1, the V gene TRBV4-3, with D tentatively TRBD1 or TRBD2 (7 bases each). The CDR3 extends over 16 amino acids. V lost 4 bases to trimming and J lost 10 bases, with 23 bases between them. The germline V gene has CDR1 LGHNA and CDR2 YSLEER. CDR3 sequence: CASSPAGGGEIQEQFF. The CDR3 bases are TGCGCCAGCAGCCCAGCAGGGGGAGGGGAAATACAGGAGCAGTTCTTC.

The rearrangement links TRBV12-3 or TRBV12-4 to TRBJ1-1; 9 bases line up with TRBD1. V trimming: 7 bases; J trimming: 8 bases; junction bases outside the gene matches: 20. The CDR3 runs to 17 residues. The DNA for the CDR3 is TGTGCCAGCATCTACGACTGGGGAGCCGGGACAGGGATGGAAGCTTTCTTT. Its translation is CASIYDWGAGTGMEAFF.

The V and J genes are TRBV4-3 and TRBJ2-7, with TRBD2 as a possible D gene (6 bases). The length of the CDR3 is 17 residues. The germline gives CDR1 LGHNA, CDR2 YSLEER. V lost 0 bases, J lost 5 bases, and 20 bases lay in between. CDR3 in amino acids: CASSQDNTGVNLHEQYF. CDR3 DNA: TGCGCCAGCAGCCAAGATAATACGGGAGTGAATCTCCACGAGCAGTACTTC.

The chain is built from TRBV6-1 and TRBJ2-4; a weak D match, TRBD2 (6 bases). The germline gives CDR1 MNHNS, CDR2 SASEGT. Trimming stripped 5 bases from V and 8 bases from J, with 16 bases between. This CDR3 contains 14 residues. CDR3 in DNA: TGTGCCAGCAGTAGTGGAGGGAACATAGACATTCAGTACTTC. Translation gives CASSSGGNIDIQYF.

The chain combines TRBV5-1 with TRBJ2-2; 7 nucleotides agree with TRBD1. The germline V gene encodes CDR1 SGHRS and CDR2 YFSETQ. V gave up 4 bases and J gave up 1 base; unmatched junction bases: 4. The CDR3 extends over 15 amino acids. The CDR3 spells CASSQGQLNTGELFF. The DNA for the CDR3 is TGCGCCAGCAGCCAGGGACAGTTGAACACCGGGGAGCTGTTTTTT.

This clonotype came up a few times. The rearrangement links TRBV20-1 to TRBJ1-2; 9 nucleotides agree with TRBD1. Germline CDR1 reads DFQATT; CDR2 reads SNEGSKA (reference sequence). The CDR3 loop spans 15 amino acids. J gave up 6 bases and V 5 bases, and 13 bases lay outside the gene matches. CDR3 region: CSASTPGTGRDGYTF. The CDR3, as DNA: TGCAGTGCTTCTACCCCCGGGACAGGGAGAGATGGCTACACCTTC.

The rearrangement uses TRBV20-1 and TRBJ2-3; TRBD1 matches at 8 bases. Germline CDR1 reads DFQATT; CDR2 reads SNEGSKA (reference sequence). J was trimmed by 3 bases and V by 6 bases; bases with no gene match: 8. The CDR3 has 14 residues. CDR3 nucleotides: TGCAGTGCCCTCGACAGGGGAAGGACAGATACGCAGTATTTT. Translating it yields CSALDRGRTDTQYF.

This clonotype was counted a few times. The chain joins TRBV20-1 to TRBJ2-2; D is unresolved. The CDR3 is 15 residues long. V was trimmed by 3 bases and J by 8 bases, leaving 19 bases between them. Germline-derived CDR1 and CDR2 are DFQATT and SNEGSKA (reference sequence). CDR3 DNA sequence: TGCAGTGCTAGTTCCGGGTTCGGGTACCCTGGGGAGCTGTTTTTT. It is translated as CSASSGFGYPGELFF.

V is TRBV9 and J is TRBJ2-3; TRBD2 matches 9 bases. The CDR3 consists of 18 residues. CDR1 SGDLS and CDR2 YYNGEE come from the germline V gene. V trimming: 4 bases; J trimming: 2 bases; junction bases outside the gene matches: 14. DNA for the CDR3: TGTGCCAGCAGCCCCCAGATGTCCAGCGGGAGGTTCACAGATACGCAGTATTTT. Its translation is CASSPQMSSGRFTDTQYF. The variable domain in full, completed from reference TRBV9 and TRBJ2-3, reads DSGVTQTPKHLITATGQRVTLRCSPRSGDLSVYWYQQSLDQGLQFLIQYYNGEERAKGNILERFSAQQFPDLHSELNLSSLELGDSALYFCASSPQMSSGRFTDTQYFGPGTRLTVL.

This chain uses TRBV20-1 with TRBJ2-7, with 10 bases fitting TRBD1. The CDR3 covers 14 residues. Germline V gives CDR1 DFQATT, CDR2 SNEGSKA (reference sequence). The J segment lost 6 bases and the V segment lost 5 bases, leaving 10 bases of the junction unmatched. The CDR3 coding sequence is TGCAGTGCTCGGGACAGGGGTATGTCCGGCGAGCAGTACTTC. Its translation: CSARDRGMSGEQYF.

This clonotype was picked up a small number of times. CDR3 amino acids: CASSGPVGNTIYF. DNA of the CDR3: TGTGCCAGCAGTGGGCCCGTTGGAAACACCATATATTTT. The V and J genes are TRBV12-3 or TRBV12-4 and TRBJ1-3; no reliable D call. V gave up 5 bases and J gave up 3 bases, with 8 bases separating them. The CDR3 length is 13 residues.

In its sample, this clonotype was seen many times. The rearrangement uses TRBV11-3 and TRBJ2-1; possible D gene TRBD1, 5 bases. The CDR3 is 11 residues long. Per germline, CDR1 SGHNT and CDR2 YENEEA. Trimming cost V 8 bases and J 6 bases, with 8 bases left between them. The CDR3 nucleotides are TGTGCCAGCGGGGCTACCAATGAGCAGTTCTTC. It is translated as CASGATNEQFF.

This clonotype was picked up a small number of times. The V and J genes are TRBV20-1 and TRBJ2-3; no definite D call. Looked up from germline, CDR1 is DFQATT and CDR2 is SNEGSKA (reference sequence). The CDR3 has 12 amino acids. The CDR3 DNA sequence: TGCGGGATAGGCCTCAGCACAGATACGCAGTATTTT. Translating it yields CGIGLSTDTQYF.

The V gene is TRBV6-1, the J gene TRBJ2-1; TRBD2 matches at 12 bases. The V gene's germline CDR1 is MNHNS and CDR2 SASEGT. Germline trimming cut 6 bases from V and 8 bases from J; bases unmatched to any gene: 8. This CDR3 is 15 amino acids long. The CDR3 is CASRMASGRAYEQFF. CDR3 nucleotide sequence: TGTGCCAGCAGGATGGCTAGCGGGAGGGCGTATGAGCAGTTCTTC.